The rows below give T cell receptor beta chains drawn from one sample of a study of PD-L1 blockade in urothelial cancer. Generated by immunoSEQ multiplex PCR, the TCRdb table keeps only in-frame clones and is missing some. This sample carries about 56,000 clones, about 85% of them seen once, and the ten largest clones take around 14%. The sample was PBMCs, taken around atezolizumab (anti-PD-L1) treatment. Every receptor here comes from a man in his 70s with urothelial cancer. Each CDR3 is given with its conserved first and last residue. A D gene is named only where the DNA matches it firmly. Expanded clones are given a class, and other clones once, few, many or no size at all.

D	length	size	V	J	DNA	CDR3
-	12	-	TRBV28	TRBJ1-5	TGTGCCACCTTTAGGGGGGGCCAGCCCCAGCATTTT	CATFRGGQPQHF
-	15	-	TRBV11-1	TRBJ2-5	TGTGCCAGCAGCTTAGGGGACTCCCACCGGGAGACCCAGTACTTC	CASSLGDSHRETQYF
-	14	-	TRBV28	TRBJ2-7	TGTGCCAGCAGTCCAACCACTCCGACCTACGAGCAGTACTTC	CASSPTTPTYEQYF
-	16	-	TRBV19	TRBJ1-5	TGTGCCAGTAGGACTGCAGGACAGAATAGCAATCAGCCCCAGCATTTT	CASRTAGQNSNQPQHF
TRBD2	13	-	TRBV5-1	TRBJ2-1	TGCGCCAGCAGCCTAGCGGGAGAAGGGGAGCAGTTCTTC	CASSLAGEGEQFF
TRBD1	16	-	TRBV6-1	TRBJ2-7	TGTGCCAGCAGTGAGACAGGGTCACTAACGTACTACGAGCAGTACTTC	CASSETGSLTYYEQYF
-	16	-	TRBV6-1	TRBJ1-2	TGTGCCAGCAGTGAAGCGCGGGCGCGGGGATCTTATGGCTACACCTTC	CASSEARARGSYGYTF
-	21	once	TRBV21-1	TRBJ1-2	TGTGCCAGCAGCAAAGTGATACAGGGACTAAGGTGTTGTGCCGTTGGCTATGGCTACACCTTC	CASSKVIQGLRCCAVGYGYTF
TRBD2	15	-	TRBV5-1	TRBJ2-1	TGCGCCAGCAGCTCTAGCGGCGGGACCTACAATGAGCAGTTCTTC	CASSSSGGTYNEQFF
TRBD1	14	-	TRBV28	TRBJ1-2	TGTGCCAGCAAAGGACAGGGGGCTGGCTATGGCTACACCTTC	CASKGQGAGYGYTF
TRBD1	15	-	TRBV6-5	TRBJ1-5	TGTGCCAGCAGTCCCCAGGGGGAAGACTATCAGCCCCAGCATTTT	CASSPQGEDYQPQHF
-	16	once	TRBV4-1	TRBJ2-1	TGCGCCAGCAGCCAAGAAATTAGAGTTAGCTTGAATGAGCAGTTCTTC	CASSQEIRVSLNEQFF